Each of the 22 T cell receptor beta chains below was sequenced from the same sample in a study of blood T cell repertoires in COVID-19. The assay was immunoSEQ multiplex PCR, and TCRdb's table has in-frame clones only and misses some. The data show about 180,000 clones, over 80% seen once. Sequencing used peripheral blood. The receptors shown here come from a woman aged 40 to 50 with COVID-19, enrolled during active disease.

This chain joins TRBV7-8 and TRBJ1-2, with D unclear. The germline CDR1 and CDR2 sequences are SGHVS and FQNEAQ. The V end was cut by 5 bases, the J end by 0 bases, with 13 bases between. The CDR3 sequence is 15 residues long. The CDR3 bases are TGTGCCAGCAGCCCAGTCCGGGGAGCTAACTATGGCTACACCTTC. Its translation is CASSPVRGANYGYTF.

The V and J genes are TRBV6-5 and TRBJ1-2; 9 bases agree with TRBD1. This CDR3 comprises 13 residues. V trimming: 6 bases; J trimming: 6 bases; junction bases outside the gene matches: 5. The germline CDR1 and CDR2 sequences are MNHEY and SVGAGI. The CDR3 protein is CASRPWTGDGYTF. For the CDR3, the DNA is TGTGCCAGCAGACCATGGACAGGGGATGGCTACACCTTC.

With regard to this clone: Other DNA sequences of this sample code for an identical CDR3. The chain joins TRBV19 to TRBJ2-2; TRBD1 matches at 9 bases. Trimming removed 6 bases from V and 1 base from J; junction bases left unmatched: 3. There are 15 residues in the CDR3. Germline V gene lookup returns CDR1 LNHDA and CDR2 SQIVND (reference sequence). CDR3 bases: TGTGCCAGTAGGACGGGACAGGGGAACACCGGGGAGCTGTTTTTT. Translating gives CASRTGQGNTGELFF.

The chain links TRBV20-1 to TRBJ2-4; D unresolved. The CDR3 extends over 15 amino acids. V was clipped by 3 bases and J by 0 bases, with 12 bases between them. Germline CDR1 is DFQATT and CDR2 is SNEGSKA (reference sequence). CDR3 DNA sequence: TGCAGTGCTAGTGTCGGCACTACAGCCAAAAACATTCAGTACTTC. Its protein is CSASVGTTAKNIQYF.

The CDR3 DNA reads as TGTGCCAACTTCCGGGACAGGGCCAGCACTGAAGCTTTCTTT. Translating gives CANFRDRASTEAFF. The chain uses TRBV2 and TRBJ1-1; 9 nucleotides match TRBD1. Germline V gives CDR1 SNHLY, CDR2 FYNNEI. The CDR3 loop spans 14 amino acids. V gave up 10 bases and J gave up 4 bases; unmatched junction bases: 10.

This clone is a singleton in its sample. The V and J genes are TRBV6-5 and TRBJ2-7; a weak D match, TRBD1 (6 bases). From germline, CDR1 is MNHEY and CDR2 SVGAGI. The CDR3 has 15 amino acids. V lost 5 bases to trimming and J lost 2 bases, with 16 bases between them. CDR3 nucleotide sequence: TGTGCCAGCAGTCGACCACAGGGATCAGCCTACGAGCAGTACTTC. This encodes CASSRPQGSAYEQYF.

The V gene is TRBV3-1 (or the pseudogene TRBV3-2), the J gene TRBJ2-5, with a weak D call TRBD1 (5 bases). Germline CDR1 LGHDT, CDR2 YNNKEL (reference sequence). Trimming took off 4 bases at V and 9 bases at J, with 18 bases between the two ends. The CDR3 has 14 amino acids. For the CDR3, the DNA is TGTGCCAGCAGCCTCCAAGGGGTGTTTCGGGCCCAGTACTTC. Protein product: CASSLQGVFRAQYF.

This clone was counted a few times. The chain recombines TRBV5-6 with TRBJ1-1; D gene unclear. This CDR3 contains 14 residues. V lost 0 bases, J lost 5 bases, and 11 bases lay in between. Germline V gives CDR1 SGHDT, CDR2 YYEEEE. The CDR3 DNA reads TGTGCCAGCAGCTTGGATTGGTCCGGGACTGAAGCTTTCTTT. Amino acids: CASSLDWSGTEAFF.

This CDR3 reads CASSSRDRGLTEAFF. CDR3 coding DNA: TGTGCCAGCAGCTCCCGGGACAGGGGGCTTACTGAAGCTTTCTTT. V usage is TRBV7-6 and J usage is TRBJ1-1, with 12 positions matching TRBD1. CDR1 is SGHVS and CDR2 is FNYEAQ in the germline V gene. The CDR3 consists of 15 residues. V lost 4 bases and J lost 5; bases outside the gene matches: 5. The full variable domain, its missing parts supplied by reference TRBV7-6 and TRBJ1-1, is GAGVSQSPRYKVTKRGQDVALRCDPISGHVSLYWYRQALGQGPEFLTYFNYEAQQDKSGLPNDRFSAERPEGSISTLTIQRTEQRDSAMYRCASSSRDRGLTEAFFGQGTRLTVV.

CDR3 nucleotide sequence: TGTGCCAGCAGTCGACAGTCCAATTCACCCCTCCACTTT. This sequence encodes CASSRQSNSPLHF. V is TRBV6-5 and J is TRBJ1-6; possible D gene TRBD1, 5 bases. The CDR3 spans 13 residues. The germline CDR1 and CDR2 sequences are MNHEY and SVGAGI. V shed 5 bases and J shed 7 bases, with 9 bases lying between them.

The gene calls are TRBV27 and TRBJ2-4; weak D call: TRBD1 (6 bases). This CDR3 is built from 16 residues. V lost 3 bases to trimming and J lost 2 bases, with 14 bases between them. Germline values: CDR1 MNHEY, CDR2 SMNVEV (reference sequence). The DNA for the CDR3 is TGTGCCAGCAGTTTGGGTAAAGGGGGTACCAAAAACATTCAGTACTTC. This translates into CASSLGKGGTKNIQYF.

The chain employs TRBV18 and TRBJ1-5; D may be TRBD1 (6 bases). CDR1 is KGHSH, CDR2 LQKENI, per germline. The CDR3 consists of 16 residues. V was pared by 1 base and J by 6 bases, with 16 bases between. CDR3 sequence (DNA): TGTGCCAGCTCACCACTGGATACGGGAGGGGGTCAGCCCCAGCATTTT. Translating gives CASSPLDTGGGQPQHF.

The chain combines TRBV29-1 with TRBJ1-2, with D perhaps matching TRBD1 (5 bases). Trimming pared 7 bases from V and 0 bases from J, leaving 15 bases between. CDR3 length: 14 residues. Germline values: CDR1 SQVTM, CDR2 ANQGSEA. CDR3 sequence: CSETRGSANYGYTF. The CDR3 bases are TGCAGCGAGACTAGGGGATCGGCTAACTATGGCTACACCTTC.

This clone has only one observation. V usage is TRBV24-1 and J usage is TRBJ1-2, with D unclear. The length of the CDR3 is 13 residues. V was trimmed by 5 bases and J by 4 bases, leaving 10 bases between them. Germline CDR1 KGHDR, CDR2 SFDVKD. The CDR3 sequence is CATSGAGGYGYTF. CDR3 coding DNA: TGTGCCACCAGTGGGGCGGGCGGCTATGGCTACACCTTC.

This clone has a handful of counts. The chain links TRBV4-2 to TRBJ1-1; 8 nucleotides match TRBD1. The CDR3 loop spans 14 amino acids. V gave up 2 bases and J gave up 6 bases; unmatched junction bases: 5. In germline, CDR1 is LGHNA, CDR2 YNFKEQ. The CDR3 here is CASSQPGQGPEAFF. CDR3 nucleotides: TGTGCCAGCAGCCAACCTGGACAGGGTCCTGAAGCTTTCTTT.

V and J are TRBV21-1 and TRBJ2-3; the table's TRBD2 call for D was not verified on the DNA. TRBV21-1 is reported as a pseudogene. The CDR3 spans 14 residues. The CDR3 sequence is CASSGTTVGDTQYF. CDR3 bases: TGTGCCAGTTCCGGGACTACTGTGGGGGATACGCAGTATTTT.

The V gene is TRBV2, the J gene TRBJ1-5; maybe TRBD1 (5 bases). The CDR3 consists of 15 residues. V lost 5 bases and J 0 bases, leaving 11 bases between the germline ends. Germline V gives CDR1 SNHLY, CDR2 FYNNEI. CDR3 coding DNA: TGTGCCAGCAGTCGTCAGGGCTATAGCAATCAGCCCCAGCATTTT. It is translated as CASSRQGYSNQPQHF.

CDR3 nucleotide sequence: TGTGCCAGCAGCTTGCGGGAGGGGGAGGGGACCCAGTACTTC. It yields the protein CASSLREGEGTQYF. The gene calls are TRBV7-2 and TRBJ2-5, with 9 bases lining up with TRBD2. This CDR3 is built from 14 residues. Trimming at V came to 3 bases and at J to 7 bases, leaving 6 bases not matched to a gene. CDR1 SGHTA and CDR2 FQGNSA come from the germline V gene.

This chain uses TRBV9 with TRBJ1-4, with unresolved D. This CDR3 is 14 amino acids long. Between the trimmed V and J ends, which lost 4 bases and 7 bases, there was a span of 14 bases. Germline-derived CDR1 and CDR2 are SGDLS and YYNGEE. CDR3 bases: TGTGCCAGCAGCAAACAACCGGCGGGTGAAAAACTGTTTTTT. This gives the protein CASSKQPAGEKLFF.

This chain connects TRBV27 to TRBJ1-2; D not resolved. The V and J ends lost 3 bases and 4 bases respectively, with 9 bases between them. This CDR3 spans 13 amino acids. Germline CDR1 and CDR2: MNHEY and SMNVEV (reference sequence). CDR3 coding DNA: TGTGCCAGCAGTTTTGGGCTGCGCTATGGCTACACCTTC. It encodes CASSFGLRYGYTF.

V and J are TRBV30 and TRBJ2-3, with TRBD2 identical over 7 bases. The CDR3 spans 16 residues. Trimming took 4 bases from V and 3 from J; bases not matched to a gene: 13. CDR1 and CDR2 from the germline V gene are GTSNPN and SVGIG (reference sequence). CDR3 nucleotides: TGTGCCTGGACTCTACGCCTTGGGGGGGGGACAGATACGCAGTATTTT. It encodes CAWTLRLGGGTDTQYF.

The chain joins TRBV5-1 to TRBJ1-1; 9 positions agree with TRBD1. The CDR3 contains 14 residues. V lost 0 bases and J lost 7; bases outside the gene matches: 4. CDR1 SGHRS and CDR2 YFSETQ come from the germline V gene. The CDR3 nucleotides read TGCGCCAGCAGCTTGGAGGGACAGGGTAATGAAGCTTTCTTT. Its translation: CASSLEGQGNEAFF. Supplemented by reference TRBV5-1 and TRBJ1-1, the full variable domain reads KAGVTQTPRYLIKTRGQQVTLSCSPISGHRSVSWYQQTPGQGLQFLFEYFSETQRNKGNFPGRFSGRQFSNSRSEMNVSTLELGDSALYLCASSLEGQGNEAFFGQGTRLTVV.